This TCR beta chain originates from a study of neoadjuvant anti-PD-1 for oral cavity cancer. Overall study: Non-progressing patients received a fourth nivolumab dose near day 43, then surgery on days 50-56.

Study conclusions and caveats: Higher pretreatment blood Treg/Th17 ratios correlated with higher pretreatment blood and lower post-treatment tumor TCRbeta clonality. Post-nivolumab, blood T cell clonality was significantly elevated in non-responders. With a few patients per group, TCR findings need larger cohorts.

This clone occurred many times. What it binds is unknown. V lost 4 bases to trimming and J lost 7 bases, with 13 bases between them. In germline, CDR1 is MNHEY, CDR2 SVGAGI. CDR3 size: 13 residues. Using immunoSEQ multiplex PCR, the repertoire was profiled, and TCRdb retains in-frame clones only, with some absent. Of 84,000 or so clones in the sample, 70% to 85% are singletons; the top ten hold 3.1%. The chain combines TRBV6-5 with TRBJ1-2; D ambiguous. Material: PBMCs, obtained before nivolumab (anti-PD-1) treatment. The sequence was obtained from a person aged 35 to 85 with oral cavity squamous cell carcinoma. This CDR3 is CASSSARYSGYTF. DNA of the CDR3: TGTGCCAGCAGTTCAGCCCGCTATTCTGGCTACACCTTC.